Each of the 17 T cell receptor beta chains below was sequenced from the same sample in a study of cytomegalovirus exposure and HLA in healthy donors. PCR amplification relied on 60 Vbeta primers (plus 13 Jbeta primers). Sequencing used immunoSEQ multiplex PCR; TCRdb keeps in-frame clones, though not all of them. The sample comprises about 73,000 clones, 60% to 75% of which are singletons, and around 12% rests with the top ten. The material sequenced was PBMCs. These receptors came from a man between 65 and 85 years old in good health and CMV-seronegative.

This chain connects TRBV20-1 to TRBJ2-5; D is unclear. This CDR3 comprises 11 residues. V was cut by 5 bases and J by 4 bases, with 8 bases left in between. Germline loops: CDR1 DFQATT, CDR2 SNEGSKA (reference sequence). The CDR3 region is CSAAHGETQYF. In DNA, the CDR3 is TGCAGTGCTGCTCACGGAGAGACCCAGTACTTC.

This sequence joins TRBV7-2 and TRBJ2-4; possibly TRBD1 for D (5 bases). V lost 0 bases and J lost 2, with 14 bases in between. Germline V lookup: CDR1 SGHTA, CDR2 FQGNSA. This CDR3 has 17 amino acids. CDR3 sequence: CASSLAGGAGPKNIQYF. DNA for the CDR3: TGTGCCAGCAGCTTAGCGGGTGGTGCAGGGCCCAAAAACATTCAGTACTTC.

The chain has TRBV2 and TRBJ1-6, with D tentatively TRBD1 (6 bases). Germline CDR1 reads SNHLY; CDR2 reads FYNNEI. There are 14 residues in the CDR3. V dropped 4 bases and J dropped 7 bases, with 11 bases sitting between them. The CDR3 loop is CASSVEQGNSPLHF. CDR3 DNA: TGTGCCAGCAGTGTAGAACAGGGAAATTCACCCCTCCACTTT.

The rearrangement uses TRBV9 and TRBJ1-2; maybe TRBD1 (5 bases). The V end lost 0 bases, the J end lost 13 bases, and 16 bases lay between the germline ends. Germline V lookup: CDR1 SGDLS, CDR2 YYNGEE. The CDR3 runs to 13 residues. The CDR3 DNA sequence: TGTGCCAGCAGCGTAGCGGCAGGGCTCCGCTGCACCTTC. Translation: CASSVAAGLRCTF.

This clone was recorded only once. The CDR3 region has the DNA TGCGCCAGCAGCCCCGAACGGACGGACGGGGGAGGCTACACCTTC. Protein sequence: CASSPERTDGGGYTF. The chain uses TRBV5-1 and TRBJ1-2, with a tentative D call TRBD1 (5 bases). The germline V gene has CDR1 SGHRS and CDR2 YFSETQ. V lost 4 bases and J 8 bases, leaving 21 bases between the germline ends. The CDR3 is 15 residues long.

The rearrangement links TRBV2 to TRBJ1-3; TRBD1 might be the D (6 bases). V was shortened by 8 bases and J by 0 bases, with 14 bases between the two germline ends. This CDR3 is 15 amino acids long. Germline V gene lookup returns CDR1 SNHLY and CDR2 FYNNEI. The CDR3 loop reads CASGGQSYSGNTIYF. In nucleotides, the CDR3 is TGTGCCAGCGGCGGACAGTCATACTCTGGAAACACCATATATTTT.

Here the CDR3 reads CSVVPVERDRGRSEQFF. The CDR3 DNA reads as TGCAGCGTTGTCCCCGTGGAGCGGGACAGGGGGCGCAGTGAGCAGTTCTTC. The chain employs TRBV29-1 and TRBJ2-1; 12 positions agree with TRBD1. Looked up from germline, CDR1 is SQVTM and CDR2 is ANQGSEA. V was pared by 4 bases and J by 9 bases, with 16 bases of the junction left unmatched. The CDR3 length is 17 residues.

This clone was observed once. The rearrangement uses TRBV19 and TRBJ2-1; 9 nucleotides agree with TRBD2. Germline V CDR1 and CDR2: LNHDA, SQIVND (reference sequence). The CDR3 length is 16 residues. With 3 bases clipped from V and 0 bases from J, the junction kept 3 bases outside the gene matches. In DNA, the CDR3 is TGTGCCAGTAGTATGCTAGCGGGGTTCTCCTACAATGAGCAGTTCTTC. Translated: CASSMLAGFSYNEQFF.

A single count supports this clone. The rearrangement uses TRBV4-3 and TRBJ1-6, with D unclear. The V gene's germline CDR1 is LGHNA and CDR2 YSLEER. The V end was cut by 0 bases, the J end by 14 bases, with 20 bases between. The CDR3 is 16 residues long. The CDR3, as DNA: TGCGCCAGCAGCCAAGAATCTCCCCCTTTCCAAGAGGCCCTCCACTTT. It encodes CASSQESPPFQEALHF.

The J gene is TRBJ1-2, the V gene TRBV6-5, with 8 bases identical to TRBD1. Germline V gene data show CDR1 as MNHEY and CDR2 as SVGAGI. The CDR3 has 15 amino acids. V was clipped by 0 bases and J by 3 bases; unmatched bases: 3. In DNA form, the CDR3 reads TGTGCCAGCAGTTACTCGGGACAGGAGTACTATGGCTACACCTTC. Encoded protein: CASSYSGQEYYGYTF.

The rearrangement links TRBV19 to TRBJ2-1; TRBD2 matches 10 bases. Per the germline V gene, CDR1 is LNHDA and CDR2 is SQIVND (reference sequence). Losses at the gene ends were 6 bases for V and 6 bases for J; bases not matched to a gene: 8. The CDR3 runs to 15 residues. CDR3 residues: CASSTEREGLNEQFF. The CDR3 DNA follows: TGTGCCAGTAGCACCGAGCGGGAGGGCCTCAATGAGCAGTTCTTC.

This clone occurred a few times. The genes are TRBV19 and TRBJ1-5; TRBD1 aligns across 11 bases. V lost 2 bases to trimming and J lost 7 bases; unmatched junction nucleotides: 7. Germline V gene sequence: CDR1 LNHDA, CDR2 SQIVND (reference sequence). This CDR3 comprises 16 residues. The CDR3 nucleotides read TGTGCCAGTAGTATATTGGGACAGGGGGTAGGACAGCCCCAGCATTTT. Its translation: CASSILGQGVGQPQHF. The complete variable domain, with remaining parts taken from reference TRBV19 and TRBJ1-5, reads DGGITQSPKYLFRKEGQNVTLSCEQNLNHDAMYWYRQDPGQGLRLIYYSQIVNDFQKGDIAEGYSVSREKKESFPLTVTSAQKNPTAFYLCASSILGQGVGQPQHFGDGTRLSIL.

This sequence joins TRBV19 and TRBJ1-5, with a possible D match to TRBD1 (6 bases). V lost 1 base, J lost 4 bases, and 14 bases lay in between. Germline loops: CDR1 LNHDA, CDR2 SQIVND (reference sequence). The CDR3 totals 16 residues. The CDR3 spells CASSIVAGEFNQPQHF. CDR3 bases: TGTGCCAGTAGTATAGTGGCAGGGGAGTTTAATCAGCCCCAGCATTTT.

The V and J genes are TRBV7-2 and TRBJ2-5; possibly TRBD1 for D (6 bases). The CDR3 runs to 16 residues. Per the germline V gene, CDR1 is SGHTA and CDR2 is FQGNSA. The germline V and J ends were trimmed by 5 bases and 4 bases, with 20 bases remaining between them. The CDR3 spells CASSARGGVGVETQYF. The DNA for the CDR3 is TGTGCCAGCAGCGCGCGAGGGGGTGTGGGGGTAGAGACCCAGTACTTC.

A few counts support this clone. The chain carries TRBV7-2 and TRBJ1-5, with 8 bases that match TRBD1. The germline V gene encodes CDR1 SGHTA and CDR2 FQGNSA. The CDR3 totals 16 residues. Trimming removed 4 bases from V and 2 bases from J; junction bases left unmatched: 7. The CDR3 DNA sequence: TGTGCCAGCAGCTCCGCCCAGGGGGCTCGCAATCAGCCCCAGCATTTT. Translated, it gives CASSSAQGARNQPQHF.

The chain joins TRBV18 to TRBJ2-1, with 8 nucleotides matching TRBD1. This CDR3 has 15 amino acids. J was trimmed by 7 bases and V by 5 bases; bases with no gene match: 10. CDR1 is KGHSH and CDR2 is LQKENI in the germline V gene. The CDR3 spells CASSSTGGSMNEQFF. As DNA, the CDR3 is TGTGCCAGCTCATCCACAGGGGGTTCGATGAATGAGCAGTTCTTC.

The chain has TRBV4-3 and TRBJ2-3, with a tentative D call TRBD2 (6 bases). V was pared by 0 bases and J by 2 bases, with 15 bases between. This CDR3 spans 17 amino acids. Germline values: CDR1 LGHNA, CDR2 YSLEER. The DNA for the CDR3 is TGCGCCAGCAGCCAAGATTCAGCGGGCCATCTCACAGATACGCAGTATTTT. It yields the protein CASSQDSAGHLTDTQYF.